This T cell receptor delta chain was sequenced in a study of gamma-delta chains in newborns, infants, children (dated by TCRdb to between 2018 and 2021). Looking at the study overall: According to the study title, microbial exposure causes polyclonal expansion of innate gammadelta T cells right after birth. Right after human newborns were born, the researchers looked at the way microbial exposure shaped their populations of innate gammadelta T cells.

Within its sample, this clone is medium-sized (0.01 to 0.1%). The antigen it binds to is not known. No base quality information exists; no much larger clone differs at one position. The germline V gene provides CDR1 GEAIGNYY and CDR2 EKD. V and J are truncated by 3 bases and 0 bases respectively, leaving an intervening sequence of 8 bases. From its cysteine to its phenylalanine, the CDR3 spans 16 amino acids. Just CDR3 DNA is preserved here, 48 bases in frame from base 1. The instrument was an Illumina MiSeq. Identical DNA sequences were merged into single rows after TCRdb reprocessed the public reads with CATT. The sample profile shows about 8,500 delta-chain clones; 3% to 4% of them were found once. Jointly, the top ten make up 16% of the sample.

Here the chain combines TRDV2 and TRDJ3; a confident D gene designation cannot be given. What was sequenced was blood. The receptor comes from a child who was a newborn, infant or young child, either healthy, febrile or measles-vaccinated (not recorded which). Here is the DNA: TGTGCCTGTGACTCCTTAAGCTCCTGGGACACCCGACAGATGTTTTTC. Translated, this gives CACDSLSSWDTRQMFF.